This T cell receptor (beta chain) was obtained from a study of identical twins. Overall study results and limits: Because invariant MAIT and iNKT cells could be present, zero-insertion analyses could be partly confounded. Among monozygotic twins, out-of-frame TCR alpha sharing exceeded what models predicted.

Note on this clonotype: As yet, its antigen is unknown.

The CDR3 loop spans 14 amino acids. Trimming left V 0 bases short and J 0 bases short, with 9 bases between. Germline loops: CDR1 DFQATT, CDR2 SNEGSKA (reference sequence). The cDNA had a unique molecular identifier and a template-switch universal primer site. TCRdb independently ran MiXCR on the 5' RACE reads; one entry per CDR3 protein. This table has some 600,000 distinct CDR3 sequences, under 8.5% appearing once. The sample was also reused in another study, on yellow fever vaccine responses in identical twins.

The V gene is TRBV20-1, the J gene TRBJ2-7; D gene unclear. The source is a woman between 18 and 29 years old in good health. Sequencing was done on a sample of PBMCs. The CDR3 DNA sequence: TGCAGTGCTAGAGACGTAGGCAGCTCCTACGAGCAGTACGTC. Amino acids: CSARDVGSSYEQYV.